The sample holds many counts of the clone carrying this TCR beta chain. The CDR3 length is 14 residues. The ends were cut back, 2 bases at V and 6 bases at J, with 13 bases in the middle. Germline V gene sequence: CDR1 SEHNR, CDR2 FQNEAQ (reference sequence). The sample comes from a study of T cells in Graves' hyperthyroidism and ophthalmopathy. RNA transcripts were the template for amplifying TCR beta CDR3 regions. HTBI primers were the set used in a first-round RT-PCR of the TCR CDR3. Via MiXCR, TCRdb re-called the multiplex PCR reads, giving one row per CDR3 protein. Found here are 550,000 to 600,000 distinct CDR3 sequences, 12% to 15% of them singletons; the top ten hold around 7%. Uncontrolled infection, other autoimmune disease, pregnancy and lactation each barred patients from inclusion.

V usage is TRBV7-9 and J usage is TRBJ1-2; D remains ambiguous. This clonotype originated in a woman aged 18 to 35 with Graves' ophthalmopathy. The sample consisted of blood. CDR3 in DNA: TGTGCCAGCAGCTTACCGGTCCTGGACGATGGCTACACCTTC. It is translated as CASSLPVLDDGYTF.